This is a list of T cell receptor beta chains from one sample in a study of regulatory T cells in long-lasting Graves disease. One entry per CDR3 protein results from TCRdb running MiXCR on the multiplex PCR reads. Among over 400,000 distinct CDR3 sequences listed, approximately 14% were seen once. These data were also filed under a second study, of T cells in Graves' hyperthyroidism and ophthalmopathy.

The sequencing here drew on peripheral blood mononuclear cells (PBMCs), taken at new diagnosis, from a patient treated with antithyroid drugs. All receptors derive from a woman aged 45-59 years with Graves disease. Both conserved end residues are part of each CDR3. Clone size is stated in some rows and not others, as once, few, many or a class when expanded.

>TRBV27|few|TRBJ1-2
CASTNPGQGFGYTF
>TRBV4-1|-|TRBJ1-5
CASSYGTVVSNQPQHF
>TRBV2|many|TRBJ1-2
CASSDLGQGFGYTF
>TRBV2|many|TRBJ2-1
CASSQSSGSQSYNEQFF
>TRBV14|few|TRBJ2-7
CASSPPGGSWLPYEQYF
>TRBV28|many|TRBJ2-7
CASSQTSLSSYEQYF
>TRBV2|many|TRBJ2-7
CASSAADGPYEQYF
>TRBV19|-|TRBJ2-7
CASSIGGGASYEQYF
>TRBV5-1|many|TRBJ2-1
CASWDQGTYNEQFF
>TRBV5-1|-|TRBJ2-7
CASSYGQGWDEQYF
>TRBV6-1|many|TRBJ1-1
CASNPGDTEAFF
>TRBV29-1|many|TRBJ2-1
CSVDGVGLVSANEQFF
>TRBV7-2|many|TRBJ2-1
CASSLRYNEQFF
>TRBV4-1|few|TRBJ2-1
CASSQDAPGGQFF
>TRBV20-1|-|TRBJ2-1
CSASGTSGYNEQFF
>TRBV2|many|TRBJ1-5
CASSWDRGNQPQHF
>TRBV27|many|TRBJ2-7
CASSRMGGTRYEQYF
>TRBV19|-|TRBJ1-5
CASSHRDRGGQPQHF
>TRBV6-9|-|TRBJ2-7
CACSYAGDEQYF
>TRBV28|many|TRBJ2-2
CASSTADKNTGELFF
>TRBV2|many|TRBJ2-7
CASSEGDLLYEQYF
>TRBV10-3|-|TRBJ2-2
CAISPGAGYTGELFF
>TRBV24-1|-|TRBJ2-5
CATSDSSLAGGETQYF
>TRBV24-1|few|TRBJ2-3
CATAGTGTVPDTQYF
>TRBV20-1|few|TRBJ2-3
CSASQGGGTDTQYF
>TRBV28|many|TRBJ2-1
CASSFPLAGVAYNEQFF
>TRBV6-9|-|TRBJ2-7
CASSFPREEQYF
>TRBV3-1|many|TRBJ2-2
CASSYGLGRTGELFF
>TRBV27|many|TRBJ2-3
CASSSRGTQYF
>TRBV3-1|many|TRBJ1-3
CASSRTGDFGNTIYF
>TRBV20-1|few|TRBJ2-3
CSARAGSGPPTDTQYF
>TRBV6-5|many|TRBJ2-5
CASSFRGEAQYF
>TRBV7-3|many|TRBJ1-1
CASSAGPGTEAFF
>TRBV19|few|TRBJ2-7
CASSMGLAGAEQYF
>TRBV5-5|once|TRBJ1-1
CASRFRLTEDMNTEAFF
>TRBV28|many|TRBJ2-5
CASSLSWADQETQYF
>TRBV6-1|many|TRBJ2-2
CASRAAGVGELFF
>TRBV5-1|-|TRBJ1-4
CASSLMANEKLFF
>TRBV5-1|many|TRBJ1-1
CASTGNANTEAFF
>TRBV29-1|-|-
CSVEDGPRETQYF
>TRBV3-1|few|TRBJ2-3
CASSLRTVQDTQYF
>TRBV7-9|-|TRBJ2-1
CASSLELAGVRNEQFF
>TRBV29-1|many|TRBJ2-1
CSVEEKGLAGMNEQFF
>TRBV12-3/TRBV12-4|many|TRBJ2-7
CASSFPGDRGHEQYF
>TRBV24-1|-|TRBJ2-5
CATSELHRAGQETQYF
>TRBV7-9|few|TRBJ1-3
CASSLGGHRYSGNTIYF
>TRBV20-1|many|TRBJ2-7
CSAREKGPSSYEQYF
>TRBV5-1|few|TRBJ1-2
CASTETPLSYGYTF
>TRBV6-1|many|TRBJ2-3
CASSELTSGIWAQYF
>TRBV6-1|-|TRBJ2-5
CASSRLRDAYQETQYF
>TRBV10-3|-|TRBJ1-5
CAISSLPSNQPQHF
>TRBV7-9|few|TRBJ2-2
CASSNIRTSGLTGGLFF
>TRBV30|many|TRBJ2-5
CAWSVRETQYF
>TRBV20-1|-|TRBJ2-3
CSARDVNTDTQYF
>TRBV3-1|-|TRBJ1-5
CASSVGRQPQHF
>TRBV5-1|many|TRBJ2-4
CASSSGKNIQYF
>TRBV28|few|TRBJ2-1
CASRGQGISFNEQFF
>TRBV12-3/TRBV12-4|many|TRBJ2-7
CASSLGVDSQTTYEQYF
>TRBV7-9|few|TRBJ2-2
CASSSGHRAKSGELFF